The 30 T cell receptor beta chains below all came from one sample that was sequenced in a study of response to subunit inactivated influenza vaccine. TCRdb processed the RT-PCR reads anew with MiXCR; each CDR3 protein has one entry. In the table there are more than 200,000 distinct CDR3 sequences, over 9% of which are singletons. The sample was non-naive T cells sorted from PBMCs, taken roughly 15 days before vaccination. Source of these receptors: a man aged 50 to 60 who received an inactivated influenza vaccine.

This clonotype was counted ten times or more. The CDR3 region has the DNA TGTGCCAGCAGTAAACGGACAACCACCTACAATGAGCAGTTCTTC. Residues: CASSKRTTTYNEQFF. The gene calls are TRBV12-3 or TRBV12-4 and TRBJ2-1; a weak D match, TRBD1 (5 bases). This CDR3 region has 15 residues. Trimming shortened V by 5 bases and J by 2 bases, and 13 bases separated the two germline ends.

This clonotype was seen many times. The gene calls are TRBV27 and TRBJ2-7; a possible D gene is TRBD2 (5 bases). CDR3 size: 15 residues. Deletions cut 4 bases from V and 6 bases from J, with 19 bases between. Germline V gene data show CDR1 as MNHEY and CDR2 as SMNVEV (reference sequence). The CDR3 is CASSSYSAGVGEQYF. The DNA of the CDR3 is TGTGCCAGCAGTTCCTATTCCGCGGGCGTCGGCGAGCAGTACTTC.

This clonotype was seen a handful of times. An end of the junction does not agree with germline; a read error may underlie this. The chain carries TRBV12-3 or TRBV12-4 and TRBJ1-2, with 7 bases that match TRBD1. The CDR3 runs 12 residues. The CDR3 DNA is TGTGCCAGCAGTCGCGGGACAGTGGGACCTCCCTTC. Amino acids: CASSRGTVGPPF.

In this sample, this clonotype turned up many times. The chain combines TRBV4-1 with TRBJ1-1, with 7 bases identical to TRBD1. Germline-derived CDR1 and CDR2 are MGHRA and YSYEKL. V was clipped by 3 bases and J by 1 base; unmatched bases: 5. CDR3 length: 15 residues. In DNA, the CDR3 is TGCGCCAGCAGCCAGACAGGGTCGGGGAACACTGAAGCTTTCTTT. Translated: CASSQTGSGNTEAFF.

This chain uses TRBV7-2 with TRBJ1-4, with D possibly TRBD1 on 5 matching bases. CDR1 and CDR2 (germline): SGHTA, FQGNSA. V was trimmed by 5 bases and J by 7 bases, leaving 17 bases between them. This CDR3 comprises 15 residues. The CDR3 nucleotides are TGTGCCAGCAGCCCGAAACAGGTCCTAAGTGAAAAACTGTTTTTT. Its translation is CASSPKQVLSEKLFF.

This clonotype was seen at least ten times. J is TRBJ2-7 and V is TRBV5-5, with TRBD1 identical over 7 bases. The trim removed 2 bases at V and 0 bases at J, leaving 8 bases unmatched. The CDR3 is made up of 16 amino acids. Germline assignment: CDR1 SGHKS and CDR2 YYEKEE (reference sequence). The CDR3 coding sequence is TGTGCCAGCAGCTTAGAGGGGACAGTGCCCTCCTACGAGCAGTACTTC. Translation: CASSLEGTVPSYEQYF.

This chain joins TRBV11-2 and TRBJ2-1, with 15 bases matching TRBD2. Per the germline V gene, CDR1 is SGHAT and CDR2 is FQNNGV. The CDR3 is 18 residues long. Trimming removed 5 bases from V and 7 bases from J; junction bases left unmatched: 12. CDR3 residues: CASSPQPSGTSGGNEQFF. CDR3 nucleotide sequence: TGTGCCAGCAGCCCCCAACCCTCCGGGACTAGCGGGGGGAATGAGCAGTTCTTC.

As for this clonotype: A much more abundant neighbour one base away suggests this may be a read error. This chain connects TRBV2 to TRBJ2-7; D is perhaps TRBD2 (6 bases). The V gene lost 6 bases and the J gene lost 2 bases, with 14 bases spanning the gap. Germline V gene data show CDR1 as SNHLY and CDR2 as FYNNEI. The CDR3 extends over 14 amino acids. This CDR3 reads CASSRTGGTYEQYF. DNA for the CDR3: TGTGCCAGCAGCCGGACTGGCGGGACCTACGAGCAGTACTTC.

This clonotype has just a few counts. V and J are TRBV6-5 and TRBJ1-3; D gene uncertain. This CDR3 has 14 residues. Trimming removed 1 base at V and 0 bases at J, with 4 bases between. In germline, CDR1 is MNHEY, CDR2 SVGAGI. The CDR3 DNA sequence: TGTGCCAGCAGTTACTACCCCTCTGGAAACACCATATATTTT. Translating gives CASSYYPSGNTIYF.

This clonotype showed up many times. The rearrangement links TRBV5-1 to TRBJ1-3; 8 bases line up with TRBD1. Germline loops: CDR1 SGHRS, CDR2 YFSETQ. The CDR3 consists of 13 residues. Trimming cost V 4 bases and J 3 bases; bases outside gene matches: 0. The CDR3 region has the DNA TGCGCCAGCAGCGGACAGGGTGGAAACACCATATATTTT. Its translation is CASSGQGGNTIYF.

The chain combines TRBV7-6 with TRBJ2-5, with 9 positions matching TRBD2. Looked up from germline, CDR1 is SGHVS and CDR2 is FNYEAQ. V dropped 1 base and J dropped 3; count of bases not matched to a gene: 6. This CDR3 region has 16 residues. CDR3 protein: CASSLVASGVKETQYF. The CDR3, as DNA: TGTGCCAGCAGCTTAGTGGCTAGCGGGGTCAAAGAGACCCAGTACTTC. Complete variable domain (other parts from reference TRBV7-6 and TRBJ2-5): GAGVSQSPRYKVTKRGQDVALRCDPISGHVSLYWYRQALGQGPEFLTYFNYEAQQDKSGLPNDRFSAERPEGSISTLTIQRTEQRDSAMYRCASSLVASGVKETQYFGPGTRLLVL.

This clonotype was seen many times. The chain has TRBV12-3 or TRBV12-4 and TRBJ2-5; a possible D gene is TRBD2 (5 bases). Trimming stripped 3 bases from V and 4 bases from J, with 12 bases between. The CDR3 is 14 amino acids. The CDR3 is CASSLRVRRETQYF. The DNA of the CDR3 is TGTGCCAGCAGTTTGAGGGTTAGGAGAGAGACCCAGTACTTC.

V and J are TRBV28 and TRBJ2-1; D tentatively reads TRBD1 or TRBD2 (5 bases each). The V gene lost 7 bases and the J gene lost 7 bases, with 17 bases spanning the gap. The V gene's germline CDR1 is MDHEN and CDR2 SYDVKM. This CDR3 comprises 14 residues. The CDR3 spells CASISPGSRNEQFF. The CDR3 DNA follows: TGTGCCAGCATCTCACCAGGGAGTAGGAATGAGCAGTTCTTC.

This chain's CDR3 is CASSAGQGPDTQYF. CDR3 coding DNA: TGTGCCAGCAGTGCGGGGCAGGGGCCAGATACGCAGTATTTT. The V gene is TRBV2, the J gene TRBJ2-3; tentative D call: TRBD1 (6 bases). Per germline, CDR1 SNHLY and CDR2 FYNNEI. There are 14 residues in the CDR3. V lost 4 bases and J lost 4, with 12 bases in between.

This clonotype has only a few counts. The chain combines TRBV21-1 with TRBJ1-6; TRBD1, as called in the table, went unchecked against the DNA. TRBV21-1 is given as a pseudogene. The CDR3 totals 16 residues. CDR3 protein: CASSKVKARVNSPLHF. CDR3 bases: TGTGCCAGCAGCAAAGTAAAGGCCAGGGTCAATTCACCCCTCCACTTT.

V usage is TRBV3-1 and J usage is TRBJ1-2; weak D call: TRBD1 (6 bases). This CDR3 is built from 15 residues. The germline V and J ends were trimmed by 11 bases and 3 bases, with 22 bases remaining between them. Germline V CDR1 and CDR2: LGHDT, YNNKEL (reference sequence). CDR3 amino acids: CASSRGGRGDYGYTF. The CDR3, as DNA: TGTGCCTCCTCCCGGGGGGGCAGGGGCGACTATGGCTACACCTTC.

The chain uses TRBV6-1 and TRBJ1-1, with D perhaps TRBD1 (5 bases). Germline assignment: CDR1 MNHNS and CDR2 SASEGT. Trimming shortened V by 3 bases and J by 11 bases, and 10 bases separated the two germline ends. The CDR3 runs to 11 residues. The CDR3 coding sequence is TGTGCCAGCAGTGAGTGGGGGGACGCTTTCTTT. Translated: CASSEWGDAFF.

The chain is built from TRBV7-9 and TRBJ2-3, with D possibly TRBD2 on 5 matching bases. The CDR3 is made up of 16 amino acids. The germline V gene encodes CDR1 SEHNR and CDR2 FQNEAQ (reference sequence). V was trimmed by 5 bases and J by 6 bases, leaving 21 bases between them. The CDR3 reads CASSPRWLAGLDTQYF. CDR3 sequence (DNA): TGTGCCAGCAGCCCCCGGTGGCTAGCAGGCCTGGATACGCAGTATTTT.

This CDR3 reads CASSPMGTGELFF. The CDR3 bases are TGTGCCAGCAGCCCCATGGGGACCGGGGAGCTGTTTTTT. V usage is TRBV11-2 and J usage is TRBJ2-2; D is unclear. The CDR3 spans 13 residues. V was shortened by 5 bases and J by 5 bases, with 9 bases between the two germline ends. The germline gives CDR1 SGHAT, CDR2 FQNNGV.

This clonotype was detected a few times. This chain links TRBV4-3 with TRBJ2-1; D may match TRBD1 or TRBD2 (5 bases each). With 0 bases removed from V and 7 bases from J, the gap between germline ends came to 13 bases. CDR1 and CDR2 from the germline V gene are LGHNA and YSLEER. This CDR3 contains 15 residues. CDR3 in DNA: TGCGCCAGCAGCCAAGATATATTTGGGGGTAATGAGCAGTTCTTC. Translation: CASSQDIFGGNEQFF.

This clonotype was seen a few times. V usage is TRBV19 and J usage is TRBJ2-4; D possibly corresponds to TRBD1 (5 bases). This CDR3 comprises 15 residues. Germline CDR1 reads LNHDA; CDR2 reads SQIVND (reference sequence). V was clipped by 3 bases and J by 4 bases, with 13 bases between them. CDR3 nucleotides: TGTGCCAGTAGTATTGGGGCAGGCCCGAAAAACATTCAGTACTTC. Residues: CASSIGAGPKNIQYF.

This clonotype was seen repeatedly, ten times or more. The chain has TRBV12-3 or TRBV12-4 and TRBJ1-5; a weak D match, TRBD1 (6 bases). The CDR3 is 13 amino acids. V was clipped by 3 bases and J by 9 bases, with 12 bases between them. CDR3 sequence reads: CASSFGGLRPQHF. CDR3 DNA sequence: TGTGCCAGCAGTTTTGGGGGGCTCCGGCCCCAGCATTTT.

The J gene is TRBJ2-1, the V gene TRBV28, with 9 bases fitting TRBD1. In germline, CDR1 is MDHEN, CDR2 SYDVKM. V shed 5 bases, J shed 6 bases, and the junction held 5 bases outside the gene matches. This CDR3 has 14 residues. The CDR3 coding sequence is TGTGCCAGCAGTGGGACAGGGTATGGCAATGAGCAGTTCTTC. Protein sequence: CASSGTGYGNEQFF.

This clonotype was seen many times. DNA for the CDR3: TGCGCCAGCAGCTTGGCCGCTGCGAGCTCCTACAATGAGCAGTTCTTC. Residues: CASSLAAASSYNEQFF. The V gene is TRBV5-1, the J gene TRBJ2-1; D gene ambiguous. V lost 0 bases and J 0 bases, leaving 10 bases between the germline ends. There are 16 residues in the CDR3. Germline V lookup: CDR1 SGHRS, CDR2 YFSETQ. The full variable domain, its missing parts supplied by reference TRBV5-1 and TRBJ2-1, is KAGVTQTPRYLIKTRGQQVTLSCSPISGHRSVSWYQQTPGQGLQFLFEYFSETQRNKGNFPGRFSGRQFSNSRSEMNVSTLELGDSALYLCASSLAAASSYNEQFFGPGTRLTVL.

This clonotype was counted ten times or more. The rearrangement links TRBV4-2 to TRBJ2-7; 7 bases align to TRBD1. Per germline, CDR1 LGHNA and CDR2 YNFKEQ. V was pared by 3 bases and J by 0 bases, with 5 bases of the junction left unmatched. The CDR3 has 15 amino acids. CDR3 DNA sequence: TGTGCCAGCAGCCACGAACAGGGGAGCTCCTACGAGCAGTACTTC. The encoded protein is CASSHEQGSSYEQYF.

This chain's CDR3 is CASSVGGHSTDTQYF. CDR3 in DNA: TGTGCCAGCAGCGTAGGGGGACACAGCACAGATACGCAGTATTTT. The chain links TRBV9 to TRBJ2-3; possible D gene TRBD1, 6 bases. Germline V CDR1 and CDR2: SGDLS, YYNGEE. This CDR3 is built from 15 residues. V was trimmed by 0 bases and J by 0 bases, leaving 8 bases between them.

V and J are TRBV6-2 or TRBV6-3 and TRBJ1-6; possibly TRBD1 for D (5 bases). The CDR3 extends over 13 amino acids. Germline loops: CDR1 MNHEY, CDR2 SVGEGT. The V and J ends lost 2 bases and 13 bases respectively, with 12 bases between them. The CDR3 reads CASSYPGLSPLHF. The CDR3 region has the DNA TGTGCCAGCAGTTACCCAGGGCTTTCTCCCCTCCACTTT.

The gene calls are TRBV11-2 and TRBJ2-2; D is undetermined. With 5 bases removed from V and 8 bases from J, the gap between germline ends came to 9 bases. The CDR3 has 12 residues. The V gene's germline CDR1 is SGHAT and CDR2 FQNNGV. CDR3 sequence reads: CASSPQGGELFF. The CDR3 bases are TGTGCCAGCAGCCCCCAAGGTGGGGAGCTGTTTTTT.

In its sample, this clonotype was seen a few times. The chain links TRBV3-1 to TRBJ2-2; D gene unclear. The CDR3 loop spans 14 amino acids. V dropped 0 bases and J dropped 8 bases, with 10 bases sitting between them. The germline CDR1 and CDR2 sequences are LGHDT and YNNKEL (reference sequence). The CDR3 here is CASSQDTTPGELFF. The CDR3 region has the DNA TGTGCCAGCAGCCAAGATACTACACCGGGGGAGCTGTTTTTT.

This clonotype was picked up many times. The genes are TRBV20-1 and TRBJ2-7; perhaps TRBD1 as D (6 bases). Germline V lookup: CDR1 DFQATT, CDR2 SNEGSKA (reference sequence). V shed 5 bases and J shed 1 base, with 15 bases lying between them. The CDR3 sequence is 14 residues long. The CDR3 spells CSAFRTEWSYEQYF. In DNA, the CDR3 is TGCAGTGCTTTTCGGACAGAATGGTCCTACGAGCAGTACTTC.